The rows below give T cell receptor beta chains drawn from one sample of a study of cytomegalovirus exposure and HLA in healthy donors. The repertoire was sequenced with immunoSEQ multiplex PCR; TCRdb's copy has only in-frame clones and lacks some. The data contain 100,000 to 150,000 clones, 75% to 85% of them singletons. Input material: PBMCs. All receptors derive from a man aged 30 to 39 in good health and CMV-seropositive. Each CDR3 is given with its conserved first and last residue. Each record gives: V gene, D gene, clone size, J gene, CDR3 DNA, CDR3 protein. D genes are given only for firm matches. Some rows mark clone size as missing; the rest say once, few, many or name a class of expanded clone.

TRBV11-3	.	.	TRBJ2-7	TGTGCCAGCAGCTTATCAGGCTACGAGCAGTACTTC	CASSLSGYEQYF
TRBV9	TRBD2	.	TRBJ2-5	TGTGCCAGCGGGGGGGATCTTCAAGAGACCCAGTACTTC	CASGGDLQETQYF
TRBV7-9	TRBD1	.	TRBJ2-5	TGTGCCAGCCGCAGACGGGACAGTCAAGAGACCCAGTACTTC	CASRRRDSQETQYF
TRBV7-2	.	.	TRBJ2-3	TGTGCCAGCAGCTCGGGGGGCACAGATACGCAGTATTTT	CASSSGGTDTQYF
TRBV6-5	TRBD2	few	TRBJ2-3	TGTGCCAGCAGTGGGACTAGCGGGGGCACAGATACGCAGTATTTT	CASSGTSGGTDTQYF
TRBV6-1	.	.	TRBJ1-1	TGTGCCAGCAGTGATAGTGGACCAACGGGGGAAGCTTTCTTT	CASSDSGPTGEAFF
TRBV6-6	TRBD2	.	TRBJ2-5	TGTGCCAGCAGTTATAGCGGGGGGGGAGAGACCCAGTACTTC	CASSYSGGGETQYF
TRBV4-1	.	.	TRBJ1-2	TGCGCCAGCAGCGACAACAGGGTGGGAAACTATGGCTACACCTTC	CASSDNRVGNYGYTF
TRBV4-1	.	.	TRBJ1-6	TGCGCCAGCAGCCAAGATCTAAGCGGGGATTCACCCCTCCACTTT	CASSQDLSGDSPLHF
TRBV5-1	TRBD1	.	TRBJ1-2	TGCGCCAGCAGCTTAGCCGGGACAGGGTCGTCTGGCTACACCTTC	CASSLAGTGSSGYTF
TRBV7-3	.	.	TRBJ1-1	TGTGCCAGCAGCCTGGGTGGGGGGGGAGAAGCTTTCTTT	CASSLGGGGEAFF
TRBV9	.	.	TRBJ1-5	TGTGCCAGCAGCGATGGGGGGGCGGGCGGTCAGCCCCAGCATTTT	CASSDGGAGGQPQHF
TRBV5-6	.	.	TRBJ2-1	TGTGCCAGCAGCTTGGATGTCTCTAGCTTCAACAATGAGCAGTTCTTC	CASSLDVSSFNNEQFF
TRBV9	.	.	TRBJ2-5	TGTGCCAGCAGCGTAGAATCTAGCCCTCGAGGGACCCAGTACTTC	CASSVESSPRGTQYF
TRBV6-5	TRBD2	.	TRBJ2-3	TGTGCCAGCAGTTTGGGACTAGCGGAAACGCAGTATTTT	CASSLGLAETQYF
TRBV7-3	TRBD2	.	TRBJ2-1	TGTGCCAGCAGCCCCCGCCTAGCGGGGGAGAATGAGCAGTTCTTC	CASSPRLAGENEQFF